This record looks at one T cell receptor (beta chain) sequence and its context. This sample was included in a study of blood T cell repertoires in COVID-19. Study in general: The samples span acute and convalescent COVID-19 from the United States, Italy and Spain.

Two negative PCRs, clearance, or symptom resolution were required of recovered Cohort 3 donors. Germline CDR1 and CDR2: SGHRS and YFSETQ. Between the trimmed V and J ends, which lost 3 bases and 2 bases, there was a span of 9 bases. This CDR3 is 13 amino acids long. Authors' data handling: Amplification of reference gene primers was used by the study to estimate nucleated cell counts. Generated by immunoSEQ multiplex PCR, the TCRdb table keeps only in-frame clones and is missing some. V and J calls plus clone size are reproduced from that table; the DNA served to infer D and trimming. The sample has fewer than 250,000 clones; about 83% are singletons.

Sequencing was carried out using PBMCs or T cells enriched from blood (not recorded which). This TCR was sampled from a woman aged 45-59 years who had recovered from COVID-19. V is TRBV5-1 and J is TRBJ2-7; D uncertain. CDR3 loop: CASSSTRTYEQYF. The CDR3 DNA reads as TGCGCCAGCAGCTCTACGAGAACCTACGAGCAGTACTTC.